A selection of T cell receptor beta chains follows, all from one sample in a study of CD8 T cells in ankylosing spondylitis. TCRdb itself ran the 5' RACE reads through MiXCR, one entry per CDR3 protein. The sample comprises about 350,000 distinct CDR3 sequences, 20% of which are singletons, and about an eighth rests with the top ten. Material: blood, either unsorted or a sorted T cell fraction (not recorded which). These receptor sequences come from a male donor with ankylosing spondylitis or in good health (not recorded which). Each CDR3 is given with its conserved first and last residue. The order of the fields is clone size, D gene, J gene, V gene, CDR3 protein, CDR3 DNA. D genes are given only for firm matches. For some rows the clone size is stated as once, few or many, or as a class when expanded; others skip it.

.,.,TRBJ2-3,TRBV29-1,CSVGGPRGRGGDTQYF,TGCAGCGTTGGGGGACCCAGGGGCCGGGGCGGAGATACGCAGTATTTT
.,.,TRBJ2-2,TRBV29-1,CSLVDKNTGELFF,TGCAGCCTTGTGGACAAGAACACCGGGGAGCTGTTTTTT
.,.,TRBJ2-7,TRBV7-9,CASSLGTPEQYF,TGTGCCAGCAGCTTAGGGACACCCGAGCAGTACTTC
few,.,TRBJ2-6,TRBV15,CATSRDRSLPILTF,TGTGCCACCAGCAGAGATCGATCCCTTCCGATCCTGACTTTC
.,TRBD1,TRBJ1-2,TRBV20-1,CSADTDRGYGYTF,TGCAGTGCTGACACGGACAGGGGGTATGGCTACACCTTC
few,.,TRBJ1-2,TRBV4-2,CASSQDLGIYGYTF,TGTGCCAGCAGCCAAGATTTGGGGATCTATGGCTACACCTTC
few,TRBD1,TRBJ2-3,TRBV28,CASSLEDRVADTQYF,TGTGCCAGCAGTTTAGAGGACAGGGTAGCAGATACGCAGTATTTT
few,.,TRBJ2-7,TRBV7-9,CASSPVGTYEQYF,TGTGCCAGCAGCCCCGTGGGAACCTACGAGCAGTACTTC
.,TRBD1,TRBJ2-7,TRBV6-5,CASSSDRGSLYEQYF,TGTGCCAGCAGTTCAGACAGGGGGTCCCTCTACGAGCAGTACTTC
few,.,TRBJ2-1,TRBV12-3/TRBV12-4,CASPPPGENEQFF,TGTGCCAGCCCTCCCCCTGGAGAAAATGAGCAGTTCTTC
few,TRBD1,TRBJ1-5,TRBV20-1,CSAGGQGDQPQHF,TGCAGTGCTGGGGGACAGGGCGATCAGCCCCAGCATTTT
few,.,TRBJ2-1,TRBV6-1,CASSEAFAILDNEQFF,TGTGCCAGCAGTGAAGCGTTCGCTATCTTGGACAATGAGCAGTTCTTC
.,.,TRBJ2-7,TRBV29-1,CSVVYPRDAYEQYF,TGCAGCGTTGTGTACCCCCGGGACGCCTACGAGCAGTACTTC
.,.,TRBJ2-3,TRBV5-6,CASSFKNPDTQYF,TGTGCCAGCAGCTTCAAGAATCCAGATACGCAGTATTTT
many,TRBD1,TRBJ2-7,TRBV20-1,CSATGTASYEQYF,TGCAGTGCTACCGGGACAGCTTCTTACGAGCAGTACTTC
few,TRBD1,TRBJ1-3,TRBV28,CASTADRAGNTIYF,TGTGCCAGCACCGCTGACAGGGCTGGAAACACCATATATTTT
.,TRBD1,TRBJ2-7,TRBV20-1,CSATGQLTYEQYF,TGCAGTGCAACGGGACAGCTGACCTACGAGCAGTACTTC
.,.,TRBJ2-1,TRBV9,CASSPSSPEQFF,TGTGCCAGCAGCCCGTCAAGTCCTGAGCAGTTCTTC
.,.,TRBJ2-1,TRBV4-1,CASSQLRENEQFF,TGCGCCAGCAGCCAGCTTAGGGAAAATGAGCAGTTCTTC
.,TRBD1,TRBJ2-3,TRBV9,CASSAYGQAQDTQYF,TGTGCCAGCAGCGCCTACGGACAGGCCCAGGATACGCAGTATTTT
few,TRBD2,TRBJ2-2,TRBV5-4,CASRGPGLADTGELFF,TGTGCCAGCAGAGGACCGGGACTAGCGGACACCGGGGAGCTGTTTTTT
.,.,TRBJ2-7,TRBV5-4,CASSLGWEDSYEQYF,TGTGCCAGCAGCTTGGGCTGGGAGGACTCCTACGAGCAGTACTTC
.,.,TRBJ2-7,TRBV7-8,CASSLGAGPPKEDLYF,TGTGCCAGCAGCTTAGGGGCAGGCCCCCCCAAAGAAGATTTGTACTTC
few,.,TRBJ1-1,TRBV27,CASSLDNLNTEAFF,TGTGCCAGCAGTTTAGATAATCTGAACACTGAAGCTTTCTTT
few,.,TRBJ1-1,TRBV4-1,CASSQGEGTEAFF,TGCGCCAGCAGCCAAGGGGAGGGCACTGAAGCTTTCTTT
.,.,TRBJ2-1,TRBV12-3/TRBV12-4,CASSGWLGDVYNEQFF,TGTGCCAGCTCAGGGTGGTTGGGGGATGTGTACAATGAGCAGTTCTTC
.,.,TRBJ2-7,TRBV5-1,CASSLVRLHNYEQYF,TGCGCCAGCAGCCTCGTCAGGCTCCATAACTACGAGCAGTACTTC
once,TRBD2,TRBJ2-1,TRBV28,CASILGRGRNEQFF,TGTGCCAGCATCCTAGGGAGGGGCAGGAATGAGCAGTTCTTC
few,.,TRBJ2-1,TRBV7-9,CASSFWTDNEQFF,TGTGCCAGCAGCTTCTGGACAGACAATGAGCAGTTCTTC
.,.,TRBJ1-4,TRBV28,CASSFAGGQEKLFF,TGTGCCAGCAGTTTCGCGGGTGGTCAGGAAAAACTGTTTTTT
.,TRBD1,TRBJ2-4,TRBV6-1,CASNTDRVGAKNIQYF,TGTGCCAGCAATACGGACAGGGTGGGGGCCAAAAACATTCAGTACTTC
many,.,TRBJ2-7,TRBV12-3/TRBV12-4,CASSPQGYEQYF,TGTGCCAGCAGTCCTCAGGGATACGAGCAGTACTTC
few,.,TRBJ2-3,TRBV12-3/TRBV12-4,CASSLPFSDTQYF,TGTGCCAGCAGTCTACCCTTTTCCGATACGCAGTATTTT
.,.,TRBJ1-4,TRBV21-1,CGISFQPANFLKKLFF,TGTGGTATCAGCTTTCAGCCAGCAAATTTCCTAAAAAAACTGTTTTTT
few,.,TRBJ2-7,TRBV12-3/TRBV12-4,CASSFRPSSYEQYF,TGTGCCAGCAGTTTTCGGCCGAGCTCCTACGAGCAGTACTTC
.,.,TRBJ2-3,TRBV25-1,CASSDYDTQYF,TGTGCCAGCAGCGATTATGATACGCAGTATTTT
.,TRBD2,TRBJ2-1,TRBV5-6,CASSLPSGVNEQFF,TGTGCCAGCAGCTTGCCTAGCGGGGTCAATGAGCAGTTCTTC
.,TRBD1,TRBJ2-3,TRBV2,CASRTRGLDTQYF,TGTGCCAGCAGGACCAGGGGGCTAGATACGCAGTATTTT
many,TRBD1,TRBJ1-2,TRBV6-1,CASTQDRGRFYGYTF,TGTGCCAGCACTCAGGACAGGGGGCGTTTCTATGGCTACACCTTC
few,.,TRBJ2-7,TRBV30,CAWSGQGYEQYF,TGTGCCTGGAGTGGGCAGGGATACGAGCAGTACTTC
.,TRBD1,TRBJ2-1,TRBV6-2/TRBV6-3,CASSYGTGPVEQFF,TGTGCCAGCAGTTACGGGACAGGGCCGGTCGAGCAGTTCTTC
few,.,TRBJ2-2,TRBV3-1,CASSQSPRGAAGELFF,TGTGCCAGCAGCCAATCCCCAAGGGGCGCGGCCGGGGAGCTGTTTTTT
few,.,TRBJ2-3,TRBV10-3,CAISDWDPSTDTQYF,TGTGCCATCAGTGACTGGGACCCTAGCACAGATACGCAGTATTTT
few,.,TRBJ1-1,TRBV6-6,CASRGDGEAFF,TGTGCCAGCAGGGGAGATGGTGAAGCTTTCTTT
few,.,TRBJ2-3,TRBV6-5,CASSFRLTSSDTQYF,TGTGCCAGCAGTTTCCGCTTGACTAGTTCGGATACGCAGTATTTT
few,.,TRBJ2-3,TRBV12-3/TRBV12-4,CASGELSGADTQYF,TGTGCCAGCGGGGAGCTGAGTGGTGCAGATACGCAGTATTTT
.,.,TRBJ2-7,TRBV25-1,CASSGLPSYEQYF,TGTGCCAGCAGTGGACTTCCGTCCTACGAGCAGTACTTC
.,.,TRBJ2-3,TRBV30,CAWRFEEADTQYF,TGTGCCTGGAGGTTTGAGGAGGCAGATACGCAGTATTTT
.,TRBD2,TRBJ2-1,TRBV11-3,CASSPPTSGVYNEQFF,TGTGCCAGCAGCCCCCCCACTAGCGGGGTCTACAATGAGCAGTTCTTC
few,.,TRBJ1-3,TRBV13,CASSFVGGTGNTIYF,TGTGCCAGCAGCTTCGTGGGCGGAACTGGAAACACCATATATTTT